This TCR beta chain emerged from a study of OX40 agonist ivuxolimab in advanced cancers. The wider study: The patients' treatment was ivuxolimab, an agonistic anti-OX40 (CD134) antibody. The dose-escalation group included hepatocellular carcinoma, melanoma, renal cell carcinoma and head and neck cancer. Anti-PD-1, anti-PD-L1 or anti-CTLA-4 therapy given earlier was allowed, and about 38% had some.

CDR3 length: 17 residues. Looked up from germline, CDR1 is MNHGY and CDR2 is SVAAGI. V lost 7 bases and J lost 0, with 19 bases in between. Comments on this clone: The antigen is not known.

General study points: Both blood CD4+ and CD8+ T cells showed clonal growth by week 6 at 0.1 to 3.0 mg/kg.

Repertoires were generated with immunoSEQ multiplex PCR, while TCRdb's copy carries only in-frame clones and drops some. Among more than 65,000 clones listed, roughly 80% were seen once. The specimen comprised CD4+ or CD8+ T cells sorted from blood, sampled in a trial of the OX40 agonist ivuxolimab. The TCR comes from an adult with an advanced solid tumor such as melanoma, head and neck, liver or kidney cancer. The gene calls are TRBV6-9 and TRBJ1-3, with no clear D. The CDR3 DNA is TGTGCCAGCAACCCTCGGGTAGCCCCCTTCTCTGGAAACACCATATATTTT. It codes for CASNPRVAPFSGNTIYF.